This T cell receptor beta chain originates from a study of Graves' ophthalmopathy and Graves' hyperthyroidism. The junction had 8 bases not matched to a gene; V was cut back by 1 base and J by 6 bases. CDR3 length: 14 residues. Germline CDR1 DFQATT, CDR2 SNEGSKA (reference sequence). This clonotype was seen many times. Scientists amplified the TCR beta CDR3 regions from RNA transcripts. First-round RT-PCR employed HTBI primers, with a second-round multiplex PCR after it. TCRdb fed the multiplex PCR reads into MiXCR, producing one record per CDR3 protein. This table has over 650,000 distinct CDR3 sequences, about two fifths appearing once.

Material: peripheral blood. The V gene is TRBV20-1, the J gene TRBJ2-7; 8 positions match TRBD2. This TCR came from an adult man with Graves' ophthalmopathy. The CDR3 here is CSARGSGTLSEQYF. CDR3 sequence (DNA): TGCAGTGCTAGAGGTAGCGGGACGCTAAGCGAGCAGTACTTC.